This T cell receptor beta chain was retrieved from a study of T cells in Graves' hyperthyroidism and ophthalmopathy. Findings of the study overall: Ophthalmopathy and stable hyperthyroidism were told apart by a 13 V-J model. Ophthalmopathy was model-predicted a median about 6.9 months pre-onset.

Amplification targeted TCR beta CDR3 regions from RNA transcripts. The HTBI primer set served for first-round RT-PCR of the TCR CDR3. TCRdb fed the multiplex PCR reads into MiXCR, producing one record per CDR3 protein. The table includes about 570,000 distinct CDR3 sequences, more than 45% detected once. The CDR3 consists of 16 residues. Trimming removed 1 base at V and 6 bases at J, with 16 bases between. The germline gives CDR1 MGHRA, CDR2 YSYEKL. There are many counts of this clonotype. Its antigen remains unidentified. This TCR came from an adult woman with Graves' disease, either hyperthyroidism or ophthalmopathy (not recorded which). The sample was peripheral blood or thyroid tissue (not recorded which). The chain uses TRBV4-1 and TRBJ1-5; D is unresolved. The CDR3 DNA reads TGCGCCAGCAGCCAAGGGGTTGGGCATGCGTCTCAGCCCCAGCATTTT. The encoded protein is CASSQGVGHASQPQHF.